This T cell receptor beta chain was profiled in a study of blood T cell repertoires in COVID-19. Study overall: The study drew acute and convalescent COVID-19 samples from the United States, Italy and Spain. Sample material is recorded as cDNA or gDNA derived from T cells, B-cell-depleted T cells, or PBMCs.

CDR3 length equals 14 residues. V lost 0 bases and J lost 2, with 7 bases in between. Germline V gene data show CDR1 as MNHEY and CDR2 as SMNVEV (reference sequence). In the authors' workflow: Reference gene primer amplification yielded estimated nucleated cell counts. Here immunoSEQ multiplex PCR was the method, and the copy in TCRdb shows in-frame clones only, minus some. V and J calls and clone size are copied from that table; D and trimming were computed from the DNA. This sample carries more than 300,000 clones, more than 80% of them seen once, and the ten largest clones take under 7.5%. The receptor's source is a young man who had recovered from COVID-19. V gene TRBV27 combines with J gene TRBJ1-1; unclear D gene. The sequenced material came from peripheral blood. CDR3 region: CASSLSGVNTEAFF. CDR3 DNA sequence: TGTGCCAGCAGTTTATCCGGGGTCAACACTGAAGCTTTCTTT.